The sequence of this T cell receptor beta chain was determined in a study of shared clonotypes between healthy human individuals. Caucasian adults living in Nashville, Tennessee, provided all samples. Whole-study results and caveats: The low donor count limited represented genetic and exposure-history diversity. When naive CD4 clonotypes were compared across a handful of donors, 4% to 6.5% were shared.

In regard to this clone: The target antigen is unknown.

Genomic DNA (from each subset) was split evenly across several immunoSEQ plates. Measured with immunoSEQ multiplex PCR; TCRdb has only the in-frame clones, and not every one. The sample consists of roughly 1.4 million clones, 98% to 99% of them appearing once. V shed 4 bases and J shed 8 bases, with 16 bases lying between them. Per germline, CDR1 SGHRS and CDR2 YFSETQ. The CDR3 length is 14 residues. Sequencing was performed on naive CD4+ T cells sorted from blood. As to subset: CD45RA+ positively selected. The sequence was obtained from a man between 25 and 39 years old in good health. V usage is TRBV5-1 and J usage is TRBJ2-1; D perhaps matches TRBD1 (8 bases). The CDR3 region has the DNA TGCGCCAGCAGCCGAAGGACAGGGAGGGATGAGCAGTTCTTC. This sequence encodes CASSRRTGRDEQFF.